This entry features one TCR beta chain sequence. This clonotype was detected a few times. What antigen it recognizes has not been identified. Base-call qualities are not available, and no considerably larger clone is one nucleotide away. Library generation was performed with PCR. The run used an Illumina HiSeq 2500. TCR library preparation used molecular barcoding, with unique molecular identifiers applied to normalize quantification of the TCRbeta repertoire. Clones were called with MiXCR by TCRdb after fastp trimmed the public reads at Q25, and only in-frame beta chains were retained. Rows merge per CDR3 protein into single entries with the most common DNA and genes. The sample table lists 400,000 to 500,000 distinct CDR3 sequences, 11% of them with a count of one. Clones ranked in the top ten supply nearly 5.5% of the sample. Trimming costs V 3 bases and J 3 bases, and their ends lie 5 bases apart. The germline V gene encodes CDR1 SGHVS and CDR2 FNYEAQ. From cysteine to phenylalanine, the CDR3 is 13 amino acids long. The DNA shown is the 39-base CDR3, in frame from base 1.

The sample belongs to a study of T-cell reconstitution after alpha-beta-depleted transplantation in children (dated by TCRdb to 2016 to 2018). About the investigation overall: Using TCR repertoire profiling, the study followed T-cell immune reconstitution in a quantitative way in children after TCRalphabeta/CD19-depleted allogeneic hematopoietic cell transplantation.

This sequence was found in a human donor who donated a stem cell graft to a child with acute myeloid leukemia. The sequences come from PBMCs from the stem cell graft donor, collected from the stem cell graft. The chain was built from TRBV7-6 and TRBJ2-2, with the D gene call left open. CDR3 protein: CASSFGDTGELFF. The DNA sequence is given as TGTGCCAGCAGCTTTGGGGACACCGGGGAGCTGTTTTTT.